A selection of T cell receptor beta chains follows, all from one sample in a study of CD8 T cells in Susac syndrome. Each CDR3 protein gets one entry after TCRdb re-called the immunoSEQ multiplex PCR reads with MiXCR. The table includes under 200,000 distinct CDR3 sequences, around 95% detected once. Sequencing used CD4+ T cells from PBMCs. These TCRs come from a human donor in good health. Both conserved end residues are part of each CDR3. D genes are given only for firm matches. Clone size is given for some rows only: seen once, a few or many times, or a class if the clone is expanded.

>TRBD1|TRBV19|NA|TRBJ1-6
CASSETGRASPLHF
TGTGCCAGTAGTGAGACAGGGAGGGCTTCACCCCTCCACTTT
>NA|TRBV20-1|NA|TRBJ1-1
CSALTGAEAFF
TGCAGTGCTTTGACCGGTGCTGAAGCTTTCTTT
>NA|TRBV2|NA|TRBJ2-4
CASTTDREGIQYF
TGTGCCAGCACCACGGACAGGGAGGGCATTCAGTACTTC
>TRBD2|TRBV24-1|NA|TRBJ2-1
CATRGLGNEQFF
TGTGCCACCAGGGGACTAGGCAATGAGCAGTTCTTC
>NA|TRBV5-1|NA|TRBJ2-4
CASSSRVGVNIQYF
TGCGCCAGCAGCTCCAGGGTAGGGGTAAACATTCAGTACTTC
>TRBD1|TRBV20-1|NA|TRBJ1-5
CSASPGTGRNQPQHF
TGCAGTGCTAGTCCCGGGACAGGGAGGAATCAGCCCCAGCATTTT
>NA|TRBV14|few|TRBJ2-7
CASSRTYEQYF
TGTGCCAGCAGCCGGACCTACGAGCAGTACTTC
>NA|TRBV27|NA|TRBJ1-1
CASSLSRNTEAFF
TGTGCCAGCAGTTTATCTAGGAACACTGAAGCTTTCTTT
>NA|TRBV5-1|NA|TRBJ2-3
CASSLGQSTDTQYF
TGCGCCAGCAGCTTGGGCCAGAGCACAGATACGCAGTATTTT
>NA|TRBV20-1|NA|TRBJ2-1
CSASTVDNEQFF
TGCAGTGCTAGCACTGTGGACAATGAGCAGTTCTTC
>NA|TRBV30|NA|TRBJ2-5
CAWAAGRETQYF
TGTGCCTGGGCGGCCGGGCGAGAGACCCAGTACTTC
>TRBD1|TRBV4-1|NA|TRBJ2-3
CASSQGMTGGWDTQYF
TGCGCCAGCAGCCAGGGAATGACAGGGGGATGGGATACGCAGTATTTT
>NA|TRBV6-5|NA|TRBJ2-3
CASSYGGQREGTNF
TGTGCCAGCAGTTACGGGGGCCAACGTGAGGGGACAAATTTT
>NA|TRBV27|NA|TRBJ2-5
CASSFLPVGQETQYF
TGTGCCAGCAGTTTCCTCCCCGTAGGCCAAGAGACCCAGTACTTC
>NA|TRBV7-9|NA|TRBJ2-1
CASSPKDWGRGEQFF
TGTGCCAGCAGTCCTAAAGACTGGGGGCGGGGTGAGCAGTTCTTC
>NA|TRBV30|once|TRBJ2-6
CAWTFGTGANVLTF
TGTGCCTGGACGTTTGGGACTGGGGCCAACGTCCTGACTTTC
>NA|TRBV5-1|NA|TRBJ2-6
CASAKTISGANVLTF
TGCGCCAGTGCCAAGACCATTTCTGGGGCCAACGTCCTGACTTTC
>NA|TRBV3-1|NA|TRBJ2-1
CASSQDGGYEQFF
TGTGCCAGCAGCCAAGATGGGGGATATGAGCAGTTCTTC
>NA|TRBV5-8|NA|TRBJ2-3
CASSLGIADTSTDTQYF
TGTGCCAGCAGCTTGGGAATAGCAGATACTAGCACAGATACGCAGTATTTT
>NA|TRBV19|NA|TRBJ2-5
CASSRRSRETQYF
TGTGCCAGTAGTCGGAGGTCGCGGGAGACCCAGTACTTC
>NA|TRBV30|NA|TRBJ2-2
CAWSSGPYTGELFF
TGTGCCTGGAGTTCTGGGCCATATACCGGGGAGCTGTTTTTT
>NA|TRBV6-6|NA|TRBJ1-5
CASGGRGPQHF
TGTGCCAGCGGGGGCAGGGGGCCCCAGCATTTT
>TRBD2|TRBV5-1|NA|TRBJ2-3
CASSLDGSGSTDTQYF
TGCGCCAGCAGCTTGGATGGTAGCGGGAGTACAGATACGCAGTATTTT
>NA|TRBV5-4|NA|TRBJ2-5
CASSPRLARETQYF
TGTGCCAGCAGCCCAAGGCTAGCAAGAGAGACCCAGTACTTC
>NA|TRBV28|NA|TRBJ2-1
CASSLVSGSSYNEQFF
TGTGCCAGCAGTTTGGTATCGGGTTCCTCCTACAATGAGCAGTTCTTC
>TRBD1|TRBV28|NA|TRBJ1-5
CASLHDRVVSNQPQHF
TGTGCCAGCTTGCATGACAGGGTGGTAAGCAATCAGCCCCAGCATTTT
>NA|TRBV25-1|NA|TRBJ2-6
CASSDPKRQAANVLTF
TGTGCCAGCAGTGACCCGAAGAGACAGGCGGCCAACGTCCTGACTTTC
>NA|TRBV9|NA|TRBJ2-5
CASSARASSAQETQYF
TGTGCCAGCAGCGCCCGGGCTAGCAGTGCTCAGGAGACCCAGTACTTC
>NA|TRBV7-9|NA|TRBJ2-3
CASSFDQPGSDTQYF
TGTGCCAGCAGTTTTGACCAGCCAGGGTCGGATACGCAGTATTTT
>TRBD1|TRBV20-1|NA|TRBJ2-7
CSAPGQGTHEQYF
TGCAGTGCACCGGGACAGGGAACGCACGAGCAGTACTTC
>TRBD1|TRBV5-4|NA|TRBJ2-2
CASSWGQERNTGELFF
TGTGCCAGCAGCTGGGGACAGGAGCGGAACACCGGGGAGCTGTTTTTT
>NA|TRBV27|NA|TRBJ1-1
CASRRSGVNTEAFF
TGTGCCAGCAGAAGGTCAGGGGTGAACACTGAAGCTTTCTTT
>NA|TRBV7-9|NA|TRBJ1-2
CASSLNPGVDYGYTF
TGTGCCAGCAGCTTAAATCCAGGGGTGGACTATGGCTACACCTTC
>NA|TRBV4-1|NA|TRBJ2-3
CASSQTGTGTQYF
TGCGCCAGCAGCCAGACAGGAACGGGGACGCAGTATTTT
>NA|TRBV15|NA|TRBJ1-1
CATSRVRNTEAFF
TGTGCCACCAGCAGAGTTCGGAACACTGAAGCTTTCTTT
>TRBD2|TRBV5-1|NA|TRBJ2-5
CASSLDGLAGRTQYF
TGCGCCAGCAGCTTGGATGGACTAGCGGGGAGGACCCAGTACTTC
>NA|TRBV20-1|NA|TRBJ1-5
CSARALDNQPQHF
TGCAGTGCTAGAGCTTTAGATAATCAGCCCCAGCATTTT
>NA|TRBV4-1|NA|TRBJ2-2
CASSQEGSAGELFF
TGCGCCAGCAGCCAAGAGGGGTCCGCCGGGGAGCTGTTTTTT
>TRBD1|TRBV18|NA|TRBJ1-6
CASSDRDSPLHF
TGTGCCAGCTCGGACAGGGATTCACCCCTCCACTTT
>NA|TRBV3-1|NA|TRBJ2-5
CASSQDLGGETQYF
TGTGCCAGCAGCCAAGACCTCGGCGGGGAGACCCAGTACTTC
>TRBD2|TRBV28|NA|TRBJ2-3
CASSDPQTSEADTQYF
TGTGCCAGCAGCGATCCCCAGACTAGCGAGGCAGATACGCAGTATTTT
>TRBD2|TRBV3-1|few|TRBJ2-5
CASSQVAGGQETQYF
TGTGCCAGCAGCCAAGTAGCGGGGGGCCAAGAGACCCAGTACTTC
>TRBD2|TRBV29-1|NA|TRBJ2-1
CSVEVGLAGVGGEQFF
TGCAGCGTTGAAGTGGGACTAGCGGGAGTTGGGGGTGAGCAGTTCTTC
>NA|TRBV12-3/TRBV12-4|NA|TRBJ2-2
CASSLIGGAGELFF
TGTGCCAGCAGTTTAATCGGGGGCGCCGGGGAGCTGTTTTTT
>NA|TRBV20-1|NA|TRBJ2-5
CSASPPRTGETQYF
TGCAGTGCTAGCCCCCCCCGCACCGGAGAGACCCAGTACTTC
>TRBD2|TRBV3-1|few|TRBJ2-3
CASSQGLAGDTQYF
TGTGCCAGCAGCCAGGGACTAGCGGGAGATACGCAGTATTTT
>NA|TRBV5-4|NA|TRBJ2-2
CASSLKQGRGTGELFF
TGTGCCAGCAGCTTGAAGCAGGGACGTGGCACCGGGGAGCTGTTTTTT
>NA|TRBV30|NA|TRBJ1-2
CAWSPSGSGYTF
TGTGCCTGGAGTCCAAGCGGGTCTGGCTACACCTTC
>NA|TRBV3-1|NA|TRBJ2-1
CASNKRESYNEQFF
TGTGCCAGCAACAAAAGGGAGTCCTACAATGAGCAGTTCTTC
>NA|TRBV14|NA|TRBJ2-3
CASSQDPGDTQYF
TGTGCCAGCAGCCAAGACCCTGGGGATACGCAGTATTTT
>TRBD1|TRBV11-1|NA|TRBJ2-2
CASTYYPSQGATGELFF
TGTGCCAGCACTTACTACCCCTCCCAGGGGGCCACCGGGGAGCTGTTTTTT
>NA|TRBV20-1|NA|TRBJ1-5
CSASLGLSNQPQHF
TGCAGTGCCAGCCTGGGGTTGAGCAATCAGCCCCAGCATTTT